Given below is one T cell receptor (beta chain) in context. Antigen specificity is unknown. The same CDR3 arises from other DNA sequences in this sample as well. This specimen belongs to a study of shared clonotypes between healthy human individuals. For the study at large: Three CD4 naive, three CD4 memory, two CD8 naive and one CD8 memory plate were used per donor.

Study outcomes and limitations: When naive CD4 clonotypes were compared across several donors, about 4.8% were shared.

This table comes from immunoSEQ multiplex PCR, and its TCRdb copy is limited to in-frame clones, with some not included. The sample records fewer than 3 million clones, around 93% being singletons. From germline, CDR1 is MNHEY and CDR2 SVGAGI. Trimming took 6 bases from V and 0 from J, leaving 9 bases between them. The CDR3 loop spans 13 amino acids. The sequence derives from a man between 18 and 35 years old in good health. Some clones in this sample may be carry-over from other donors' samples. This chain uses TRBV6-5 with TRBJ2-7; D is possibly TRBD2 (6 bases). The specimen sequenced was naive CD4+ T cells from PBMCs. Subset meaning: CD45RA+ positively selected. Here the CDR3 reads CASSRSGSYEQYF. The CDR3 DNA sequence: TGTGCCAGCAGCCGTAGCGGCTCCTACGAGCAGTACTTC.